This entry lists 26 T cell receptor beta chains sequenced from one sample in a study of T cells after yellow fever vaccination (dated by TCRdb to about 2019). Sample treatment or condition, as interpreted from the label and publication: live attenuated yellow fever vaccine strain. Receptors were amplified or captured by 5' RACE. The reads were generated on an Illumina HiSeq 2500. Through fastp at Q25 and MiXCR, TCRdb rebuilt clones from the public reads, retaining in-frame beta chains. Records with the same CDR3 protein are collapsed into one entry carrying the most frequent genes and DNA. The sample profile shows some 350,000 distinct CDR3 sequences; 9.5% to 13% of them were found once. Around 18% of the sample is held by the ten biggest clonotypes. Sequencing was performed on PBMCs, taken on the day of the first yellow fever vaccination. These receptors were taken from a man aged 18-30 years who received the YFV17D yellow fever vaccine.

The chain recombines TRBV9 with TRBJ1-2; D is unresolved. CDR1 is SGDLS, CDR2 YYNGEE, per germline. V lost 2 bases and J lost 0, with 8 bases in between. This CDR3 region has 14 residues. The CDR3 spells CASSVGFSNYGYTF. The CDR3, as DNA: TGTGCCAGCAGCGTGGGGTTTTCTAACTATGGCTACACCTTC.

The chain is built from TRBV5-1 and TRBJ2-1; a weak D match, TRBD2 (5 bases). The CDR3 consists of 14 residues. CDR1 and CDR2 (germline): SGHRS, YFSETQ. Between the trimmed V and J ends, which lost 3 bases and 6 bases, there was a span of 13 bases. CDR3 sequence (DNA): TGCGCCAGCAGCTCGACGGACTTATGCAATGAGCAGTTCTTC. It specifies CASSSTDLCNEQFF.

This clonotype was seen many times. The chain joins TRBV12-3 or TRBV12-4 to TRBJ2-1; 14 bases are a match to TRBD2. V lost 2 bases and J lost 7; bases outside the gene matches: 7. The CDR3 is made up of 17 amino acids. The CDR3 nucleotides are TGTGCCAGCAGTTTAAGGGGACTAGCGGGGGCGGGGAATGAGCAGTTCTTC. Its protein is CASSLRGLAGAGNEQFF.

In its sample, this clonotype was seen once. This chain connects TRBV25-1 to TRBJ1-4; a possible D gene is TRBD1 (5 bases). Trimming stripped 10 bases from V and 0 bases from J, with 24 bases between. Germline V gene lookup returns CDR1 MGHDK and CDR2 SYGVNS. The CDR3 consists of 18 residues. The CDR3 protein is CAIGSLLTDKATNEKLFF. The CDR3 DNA follows: TGTGCCATCGGCTCCCTACTGACAGACAAGGCAACTAATGAAAAACTGTTTTTT.

This clonotype was recorded a few times. CDR3 nucleotides: TGTGCCAGCAGTCAATACTCCAGTCTCACTGAAGCTTTCTTT. As protein: CASSQYSSLTEAFF. The V and J genes are TRBV6-1 and TRBJ1-1; the D is unclear. V was clipped by 5 bases and J by 4 bases, with 14 bases between them. The CDR3 covers 14 residues. Germline loops: CDR1 MNHNS, CDR2 SASEGT.

In this sample, this clonotype turned up a few times. The chain links TRBV19 to TRBJ2-7; unclear D gene. The V end was cut by 7 bases, the J end by 1 base, with 8 bases between. The CDR3 totals 12 residues. Germline V CDR1 and CDR2: LNHDA, SQIVND (reference sequence). CDR3 protein: CASKGRSYEQYF. CDR3 DNA: TGTGCCAGTAAGGGCAGGTCCTACGAGCAGTACTTC.

This clonotype came up a few times. CDR3 in amino acids: CASSPLNSPLHF. CDR3 in DNA: TGTGCCAGCAGTCCCCTAAATTCACCCCTCCACTTT. The chain combines TRBV6-6 with TRBJ1-6, with D uncertain. From germline, CDR1 is MNHNY and CDR2 SVGAGI (reference sequence). The CDR3 runs to 12 residues. V was shortened by 5 bases and J by 7 bases, with 6 bases between the two germline ends.

This clonotype was seen a few times. The chain uses TRBV4-1 and TRBJ2-2; 13 nucleotides match TRBD2. CDR3 length equals 19 residues. The V gene end was trimmed by 0 bases and the J gene end by 1 base; junction bases not matched to a gene: 5. Per germline, CDR1 MGHRA and CDR2 YSYEKL. The CDR3 loop reads CASSQDRRLAGGNTGELFF. In DNA, the CDR3 is TGCGCCAGCAGCCAAGATCGGAGACTAGCGGGGGGGAACACCGGGGAGCTGTTTTTT.

V and J are TRBV12-3 or TRBV12-4 and TRBJ1-4; D is ambiguous. This CDR3 has 12 amino acids. V was trimmed by 7 bases and J by 11 bases, leaving 14 bases between them. The CDR3 sequence is CASTAGRVKLFF. The CDR3 DNA follows: TGTGCCAGCACCGCGGGGAGGGTGAAACTGTTTTTT.

This clonotype was seen a handful of times. This chain connects TRBV6-1 to TRBJ2-5; D ambiguous. The CDR3 covers 18 residues. Germline values: CDR1 MNHNS, CDR2 SASEGT. V shed 0 bases and J shed 3 bases, with 20 bases lying between them. This chain's CDR3 is CASSEAFLKADKEETQYF. The CDR3 coding sequence is TGTGCCAGCAGTGAAGCGTTTTTGAAGGCCGACAAAGAAGAGACCCAGTACTTC.

CDR3 coding DNA: TGCAGCGTTGACGAGGGGCAGATAGAGACCCAGTACTTC. It is translated as CSVDEGQIETQYF. This rearrangement joins TRBV29-1 to TRBJ2-5; D tentatively fits TRBD1 or TRBD2 (5 bases each). This CDR3 is 13 amino acids long. The germline V gene has CDR1 SQVTM and CDR2 ANQGSEA. V was trimmed by 3 bases and J by 4 bases, leaving 12 bases between them.

Only a few counts were recorded for this clonotype. The rearrangement links TRBV7-2 to TRBJ1-6; perhaps TRBD1 as D (5 bases). The CDR3 runs to 15 residues. CDR1 is SGHTA, CDR2 FQGNSA, per germline. Trimming cost V 1 base and J 7 bases, with 11 bases left between them. The CDR3 DNA follows: TGTGCCAGCAGCTTAGTTCGGGGGTTGAATTCACCCCTCCACTTT. This translates into CASSLVRGLNSPLHF.

The chain carries TRBV4-1 and TRBJ2-2; D gene ambiguous. This CDR3 is 14 amino acids long. Germline CDR1 MGHRA, CDR2 YSYEKL. V was clipped by 2 bases and J by 2 bases, with 6 bases between them. CDR3 amino acids: CASSQNLNTGELFF. The DNA of the CDR3 is TGCGCCAGCAGCCAAAACCTCAACACCGGGGAGCTGTTTTTT.

This clonotype was seen a few times. The chain is built from TRBV5-1 and TRBJ2-1; 8 positions match TRBD2. This CDR3 region has 16 residues. CDR1 is SGHRS and CDR2 is YFSETQ in the germline V gene. J was trimmed by 6 bases and V by 2 bases; bases with no gene match: 10. CDR3 DNA: TGCGCCAGCAGCTTAACAGCCGGGACTAGAGCCAATGAGCAGTTCTTC. This codes for CASSLTAGTRANEQFF. Looking up the rest from reference TRBV5-1 and TRBJ2-1 gives the full variable domain: KAGVTQTPRYLIKTRGQQVTLSCSPISGHRSVSWYQQTPGQGLQFLFEYFSETQRNKGNFPGRFSGRQFSNSRSEMNVSTLELGDSALYLCASSLTAGTRANEQFFGPGTRLTVL.

This clonotype was recorded only once. The V and J genes are TRBV7-2 and TRBJ2-3; TRBD2 might be the D (6 bases). The ends were cut back, 0 bases at V and 2 bases at J, with 15 bases in the middle. CDR3 size: 17 residues. CDR1 is SGHTA, CDR2 FQGNSA, per germline. CDR3: CASSLARGRDTTDTQYF. In DNA form, the CDR3 reads TGTGCCAGCAGCTTAGCGCGGGGACGGGATACCACAGATACGCAGTATTTT.

This clonotype was seen a few times. V gene TRBV6-1 combines with J gene TRBJ1-6; 9 bases are a match to TRBD1. V was pared by 6 bases and J by 2 bases, with 5 bases of the junction left unmatched. The CDR3 has 16 residues. CDR1 is MNHNS, CDR2 SASEGT, per germline. CDR3 in DNA: TGTGCCAGCAGACGGGACAGGGAGACCTATAATTCACCCCTCCACTTT. This gives the protein CASRRDRETYNSPLHF.

V and J are TRBV28 and TRBJ1-4; 10 bases line up with TRBD1. This CDR3 comprises 14 residues. Germline V gives CDR1 MDHEN, CDR2 SYDVKM. The V gene end was trimmed by 6 bases and the J gene end by 6 bases; junction bases not matched to a gene: 4. CDR3 nucleotides: TGTGCCAGCAGGGGAGGACAGGGGGATGAAAAACTGTTTTTT. It codes for CASRGGQGDEKLFF.

There are a few counts of this clonotype. The rearrangement links TRBV9 to TRBJ2-5; 8 bases are shared with TRBD2. The CDR3 totals 15 residues. J gave up 4 bases and V 5 bases, and 10 bases lay outside the gene matches. Germline V gene sequence: CDR1 SGDLS, CDR2 YYNGEE. Written as DNA, the CDR3 is TGTGCCAGCAGAACATTTTTAGCGGGACTAGAGACCCAGTACTTC. Amino acids: CASRTFLAGLETQYF.

The chain links TRBV16 to TRBJ1-2, with D uncertain. The germline gives CDR1 KGHSY, CDR2 FQNENV. The CDR3 contains 16 residues. V lost 4 bases to trimming and J lost 4 bases, with 19 bases between them. In DNA form, the CDR3 reads TGTGCCAGCAGCCCTAAGCCGGGGAGGTATACCTATGGCTACACCTTC. Its protein product is CASSPKPGRYTYGYTF.

V usage is TRBV7-2 and J usage is TRBJ2-7; possible D gene TRBD1, 6 bases. V dropped 1 base and J dropped 4 bases, with 8 bases sitting between them. This CDR3 is built from 13 residues. CDR1 and CDR2 (germline): SGHTA, FQGNSA. Written as DNA, the CDR3 is TGTGCCAGCAGCTTAGGGACAGAATACGAGCAGTACTTC. This encodes CASSLGTEYEQYF.

This clonotype came up a few times. The chain carries TRBV6-5 and TRBJ1-2; D gene uncertain. The CDR3 is 13 amino acids. V dropped 0 bases and J dropped 6 bases, with 8 bases sitting between them. Germline CDR1 reads MNHEY; CDR2 reads SVGAGI. The CDR3 nucleotides read TGTGCCAGCAGTTACTCCTTCGGGGATGGCTACACCTTC. Translating it yields CASSYSFGDGYTF.

This clonotype appeared a few times. The gene calls are TRBV19 and TRBJ2-2; 7 bases are shared with TRBD1. The germline gives CDR1 LNHDA, CDR2 SQIVND (reference sequence). The CDR3 runs to 17 residues. Germline trimming cut 3 bases from V and 0 bases from J; bases unmatched to any gene: 7. CDR3 in DNA: TGTGCCAGTAGTATGGGACGACAGGGAACGAACACCGGGGAGCTGTTTTTT. Its translation: CASSMGRQGTNTGELFF.

The chain has TRBV14 and TRBJ2-7; 8 bases agree with TRBD1. Germline V gene sequence: CDR1 SGHDN, CDR2 FVKESK. V trimming: 1 base; J trimming: 2 bases; junction bases outside the gene matches: 7. This CDR3 comprises 16 residues. The CDR3 is CASSQVRTGLTYEQYF. CDR3 DNA: TGTGCCAGCAGCCAAGTACGGACAGGGCTTACCTACGAGCAGTACTTC.

This clonotype was seen a few times. V is TRBV28 and J is TRBJ1-4; 9 bases are shared with TRBD1. The CDR3 extends over 12 amino acids. Trimming at V came to 5 bases and at J to 8 bases, leaving 0 bases not matched to a gene. Germline CDR1 and CDR2: MDHEN and SYDVKM. The chain's CDR3 is CASSGTGEKLFF. CDR3 DNA sequence: TGTGCCAGCAGTGGGACAGGGGAAAAACTGTTTTTT. The variable domain in full, completed from reference TRBV28 and TRBJ1-4, reads DVKVTQSSRYLVKRTGEKVFLECVQDMDHENMFWYRQDPGLGLRLIYFSYDVKMKEKGDIPEGYSVSREKKERFSLILESASTNQTSMYLCASSGTGEKLFFGSGTQLSVL.

V gene TRBV25-1 combines with J gene TRBJ1-1; no clear D. The CDR3 is made up of 15 amino acids. Trimming removed 4 bases from V and 1 base from J, with 13 bases in between. From germline, CDR1 is MGHDK and CDR2 SYGVNS. The CDR3 protein is CASSGKGPGNTEAFF. The CDR3 DNA follows: TGTGCCAGCAGTGGAAAAGGTCCGGGGAACACTGAAGCTTTCTTT.

This clonotype has a handful of counts. The chain employs TRBV3-1 and TRBJ2-5, with TRBD2 identical over 7 bases. The CDR3 runs to 14 residues. CDR1 is LGHDT and CDR2 is YNNKEL in the germline V gene (reference sequence). The V and J ends lost 3 bases and 3 bases, in that order; junction bases with no gene match: 4. The CDR3, as DNA: TGTGCCAGCAGCCACACTAGCGACGAAGAGACCCAGTACTTC. Its translation: CASSHTSDEETQYF.